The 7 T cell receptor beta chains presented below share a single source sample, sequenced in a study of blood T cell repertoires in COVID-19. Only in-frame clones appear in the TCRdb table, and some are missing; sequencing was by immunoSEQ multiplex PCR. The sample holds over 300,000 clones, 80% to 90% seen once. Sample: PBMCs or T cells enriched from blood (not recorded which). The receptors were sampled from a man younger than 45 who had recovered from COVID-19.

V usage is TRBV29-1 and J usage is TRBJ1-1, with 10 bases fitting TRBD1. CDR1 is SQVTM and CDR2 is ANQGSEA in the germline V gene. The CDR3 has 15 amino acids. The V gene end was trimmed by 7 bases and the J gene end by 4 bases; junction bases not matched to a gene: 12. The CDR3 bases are TGCAGCGCGCGACGACAGGGGGCTTTCGCCACTGAAGCTTTCTTT. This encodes CSARRQGAFATEAFF.

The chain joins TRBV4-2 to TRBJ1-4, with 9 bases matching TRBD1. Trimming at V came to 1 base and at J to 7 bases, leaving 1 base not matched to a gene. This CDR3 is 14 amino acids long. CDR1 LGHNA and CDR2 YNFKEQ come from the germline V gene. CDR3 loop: CASSQGQGGEKLFF. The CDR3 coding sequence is TGTGCCAGCAGCCAAGGACAGGGGGGTGAAAAACTGTTTTTT.

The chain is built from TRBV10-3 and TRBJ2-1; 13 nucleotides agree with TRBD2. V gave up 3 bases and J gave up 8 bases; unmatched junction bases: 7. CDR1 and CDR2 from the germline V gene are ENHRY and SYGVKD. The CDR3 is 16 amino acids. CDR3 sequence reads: CAISDRLAGGRDEQFF. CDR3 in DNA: TGTGCCATCAGTGACCGACTAGCGGGGGGCCGTGATGAGCAGTTCTTC.

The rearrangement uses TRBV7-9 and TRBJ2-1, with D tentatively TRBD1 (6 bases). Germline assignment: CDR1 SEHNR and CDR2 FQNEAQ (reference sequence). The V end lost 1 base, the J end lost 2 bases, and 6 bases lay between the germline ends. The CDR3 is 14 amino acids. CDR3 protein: CASSLDRAYNEQFF. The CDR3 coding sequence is TGTGCCAGCAGCTTAGACAGGGCCTACAATGAGCAGTTCTTC. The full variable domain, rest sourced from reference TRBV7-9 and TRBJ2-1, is DTGVSQNPRHKITKRGQNVTFRCDPISEHNRLYWYRQTLGQGPEFLTYFQNEAQLEKSRLLSDRFSAERPKGSFSTLEIQRTEQGDSAMYLCASSLDRAYNEQFFGPGTRLTVL.

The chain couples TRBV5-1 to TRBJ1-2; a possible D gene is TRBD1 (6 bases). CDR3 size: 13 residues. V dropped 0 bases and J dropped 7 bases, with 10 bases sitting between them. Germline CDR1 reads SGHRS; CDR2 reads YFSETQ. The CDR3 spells CASSLAGATGYTF. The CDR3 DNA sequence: TGCGCCAGCAGCTTGGCAGGGGCTACTGGCTACACCTTC.

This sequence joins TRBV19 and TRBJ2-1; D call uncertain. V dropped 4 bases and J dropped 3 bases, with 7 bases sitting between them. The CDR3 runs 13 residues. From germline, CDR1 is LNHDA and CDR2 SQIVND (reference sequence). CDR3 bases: TGTGCCAGTAGTAAAAACAGCTACAATGAGCAGTTCTTC. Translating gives CASSKNSYNEQFF.

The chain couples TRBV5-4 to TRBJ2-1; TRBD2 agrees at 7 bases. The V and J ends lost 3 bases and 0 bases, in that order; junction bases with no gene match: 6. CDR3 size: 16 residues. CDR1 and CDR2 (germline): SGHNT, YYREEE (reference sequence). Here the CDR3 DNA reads TGTGCCAGCAGCTCGGAAAGCGGGGTCTCCTACAATGAGCAGTTCTTC. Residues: CASSSESGVSYNEQFF. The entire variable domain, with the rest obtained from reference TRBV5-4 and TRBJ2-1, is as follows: ETGVTQSPTHLIKTRGQQVTLRCSSQSGHNTVSWYQQALGQGPQFIFQYYREEENGRGNFPPRFSGLQFPNYSSELNVNALELDDSALYLCASSSESGVSYNEQFFGPGTRLTVL.